The T cell receptor beta chain under discussion was sequenced for a study of T cells after yellow fever vaccination (dated by TCRdb to between 2018 and 2021). About the investigation overall: The SMART-Seq v4 Ultra Low Input RNA kit was used to prepare libraries from fractions with low cell numbers. The cohort comprised two healthy male donors, one aged 18 to 30 and one aged 30 to 40 years. Blood was drawn at multiple timepoints before and after primary and secondary immunization, with bulk PBMC replicates and cell subsets isolated. Bulk TCR alpha and beta repertoires were sequenced longitudinally to track T-cell clones before and after primary and booster YFV17D yellow fever vaccination. The study at large found these results: The study included only a couple of donors, which limits how far the findings can be generalized. After the booster, most clones that had expanded after primary vaccination were detected again (about 95% of CD4 and about 88% of CD8), suggesting broad maintenance of memory. A small share of clonotypes occurred in both CD4 and CD8 compartments, likely arising from convergent recombination. The secondary T-cell response was found to be weaker but faster than the primary response, with a peak reached on day 5 rather than on day 15. Computational filtering was needed because FACS-sorted repertoires could contain abundant contaminating clonotypes from the bulk population.

The sample's treatment or condition label, decoded: live attenuated yellow fever vaccine strain. A standard Ficoll-Paque protocol was used to isolate PBMCs from peripheral blood. Dynabeads CD4 and CD8 positive selection kits were used to isolate CD4 and CD8 T-cell fractions. TriZol was used to extract RNA from bulk PBMCs, CD4 and CD8 fractions, and dextramer-positive and dextramer-negative fractions. Concerning this clonotype: What this receptor recognizes is not known. No much larger clone exists at a distance of one base, and base qualities are not known.

From V the trimming removes 6 bases and from J it removes 9 bases, while the gene matches leave 9 bases of the junction unaccounted for. Reading the germline V gene gives CDR1 LGHNA and CDR2 YSLEER. The CDR3 runs 14 residues from the cysteine to the phenylalanine. The kept DNA is CDR3 alone, 42 bases in frame from the first base. TCR cDNA was made using 5'RACE template switching, a step that added a universal primer site and unique molecular identifiers. Priming of cDNA synthesis was performed from both the TCR alpha and TCR beta constant segments. Two PCR steps were used to amplify libraries, with sample barcodes and sequencing adapters being added in the second step. Libraries were sequenced on Illumina HiSeq 2500 (2x100 bp) or NovaSeq (2x150 bp). In the source study's methods: MIGEC was used to demultiplex reads and collapse the reads into UMI consensus sequences, and MiXCR was used for V(D)J alignment. Clonotypes responding to the vaccine were identified with edgeR on replicate PBMC samples, with the criteria of FDR below 0.01 and a log2 fold change above 5 up to day 15. Each bulk clonotype was labeled CD4 or CD8 based on which sequenced repertoire, CD4 or CD8, contained the clonotype at higher abundance. The public sequencing data were trimmed at Q25 with fastp and processed into clonotypes with MiXCR by TCRdb, which kept only in-frame beta chains. All rows with the same CDR3 protein become a single entry with the most common DNA and genes. V and J calls and clone size were set by TCRdb, not the authors. The table for this sample lists 200,000 to 300,000 distinct CDR3 sequences; 13% of them were counted only once. The ten largest account for 0.45% to 0.65% of the sample.

Sequences were derived from CD4+ T cells sorted from PBMCs, sampled 45 days after the yellow fever booster vaccination. The TCR was taken from a man aged 25-40 years who received the YFV17D yellow fever vaccine. The receptor chain draws on TRBV4-3 and TRBJ2-3; 10 bases in between match TRBD1. CDR3 region: CASSPDRGQGTQYF. The bases are TGCGCCAGCAGTCCCGACAGGGGGCAAGGAACGCAGTATTTT.